These T cell receptor beta chains were read from a single sample in a study of T cell repertoires in cytomegalovirus infection. Using its own MiXCR run on the reads, TCRdb lists one record per CDR3 protein. The sample records roughly 500,000 distinct CDR3 sequences, approximately 10% being singletons. The source material was PBMCs. The receptor set was obtained from a human donor in good health (CMV status not recorded). Some clones in this sample may be carry-over from other donors' samples. CDR3s include the opening cysteine and the closing phenylalanine or tryptophan. The order of the fields is V gene, D gene, clone size, J gene, CDR3 DNA, CDR3 protein. The D gene is left open where the match is weak. Part of the rows lack a size; the others show once, few, many or a class for expanded clones.

V: TRBV7-9
D: -
size: many
J: TRBJ2-5
DNA: TGTGCCAGCAGCTTAAAGGCGAAAGAGACCCAGTACTTC
CDR3: CASSLKAKETQYF

V: TRBV5-4
D: -
size: -
J: TRBJ1-6
DNA: TGTGCCAGCAGCTTGGGAGGGCCTAGGGATTCACCCCTCCACTTT
CDR3: CASSLGGPRDSPLHF

V: TRBV24-1
D: TRBD1
size: many
J: TRBJ2-1
DNA: TGTGCCACCAGTGATTTAGGGACAGGGGGCCGTAATGAGCAGTTCTTC
CDR3: CATSDLGTGGRNEQFF

V: TRBV27
D: TRBD2
size: many
J: TRBJ2-5
DNA: TGTGCCAGCAGTTCGCCGACTAGCGGCACAGAGACCCAGTACTTC
CDR3: CASSSPTSGTETQYF

V: TRBV2
D: -
size: many
J: TRBJ2-5
DNA: TGTGCCAGCAGTGAATGGTTAGGAGAGACCCAGTACTTC
CDR3: CASSEWLGETQYF

V: TRBV7-9
D: -
size: many
J: TRBJ1-1
DNA: TGTGCCAGCAGCATAGAGAGGAACACTGAAGCTTTCTTT
CDR3: CASSIERNTEAFF

V: TRBV27
D: TRBD1
size: many
J: TRBJ1-2
DNA: TGTGCCAGCAGTTTGAGGGGTCAGGGGGCGCCCGGCTACACCTTC
CDR3: CASSLRGQGAPGYTF

V: TRBV7-3
D: -
size: many
J: TRBJ2-1
DNA: TGTGCCAGCAGCCGAGAGGGAACCCCCTACAATGAGCAGTTCTTC
CDR3: CASSREGTPYNEQFF

V: TRBV30
D: TRBD1
size: -
J: TRBJ2-3
DNA: TGTGCCTGGAGCCAACAGGGGGCAGGGGATACGCAGTATTTT
CDR3: CAWSQQGAGDTQYF

V: TRBV2
D: -
size: many
J: TRBJ2-5
DNA: TGTGCCAGCAGTGCCGGATACCGGGAGACCCAGTACTTC
CDR3: CASSAGYRETQYF

V: TRBV13
D: TRBD2
size: -
J: TRBJ2-3
DNA: TGTGCCAGCAAACTAGCGGGGCTCACAGATACGCAGTATTTT
CDR3: CASKLAGLTDTQYF

V: TRBV19
D: -
size: -
J: TRBJ2-6
DNA: TGTGCCAGTAGTATCAGACCGGGGGGGGCCAACGTCCTGACTTTC
CDR3: CASSIRPGGANVLTF

V: TRBV4-1
D: -
size: -
J: TRBJ1-2
DNA: TGCGCCAGCAGCCAAGACTGGGGCAGCCACCCCTATGGCTACACCTTC
CDR3: CASSQDWGSHPYGYTF

V: TRBV12-5
D: -
size: many
J: TRBJ1-1
DNA: TGTGCTAGTGAGTTAGCCGGGACCCCTGAAGCTTTCTTT
CDR3: CASELAGTPEAFF

V: TRBV6-8
D: -
size: few
J: TRBJ2-2
DNA: TGTGCCAGCCAGGGCCCAACATTGGCCGGGGAGCTGTTTTTT
CDR3: CASQGPTLAGELFF

V: TRBV7-6
D: -
size: many
J: TRBJ2-2
DNA: TGTGCCAGCAGTCTAGGGACACCCGCAAACACCGGGGAGCTGTTTTTT
CDR3: CASSLGTPANTGELFF

V: TRBV5-1
D: TRBD1
size: many
J: TRBJ1-5
DNA: TGCGCCAGCAGCCAGACAGGGGGTAATAATCAGCCCCAGCATTTT
CDR3: CASSQTGGNNQPQHF

V: TRBV30
D: -
size: -
J: TRBJ2-3
DNA: TGTGCCTGGAGTGTAAGGGAGTGGGGCACAGATACGCAGTATTTT
CDR3: CAWSVREWGTDTQYF

V: TRBV11-2
D: TRBD2
size: many
J: TRBJ2-1
DNA: TGTGCCAGCAGCCGAACGGGGAGGGTAAGCTCCTACAATGAGCAGTTCTTC
CDR3: CASSRTGRVSSYNEQFF

V: TRBV23-1
D: -
size: -
J: TRBJ1-1
DNA: TGCGCCGGCAGTCAGTCGGGACCAGGCAACACTGAAGCTTTCTTT
CDR3: CAGSQSGPGNTEAFF

V: TRBV25-1
D: -
size: many
J: TRBJ2-2
DNA: TGTGCCAGCAGACCCTATACCCCACCCGGGGAGCTGTTTTTT
CDR3: CASRPYTPPGELFF

V: TRBV6-5
D: TRBD2
size: many
J: TRBJ2-1
DNA: TGTGCCAGCAGTTTATCGACTAGCGGGAGAGGGGGTAAGGAGTTCTTC
CDR3: CASSLSTSGRGGKEFF

V: TRBV4-2
D: -
size: -
J: TRBJ2-6
DNA: TGTGCCAGCAGCCCCCCGGGGCCAGGGGCCAACGTCCTGACTTTC
CDR3: CASSPPGPGANVLTF

V: TRBV6-2/TRBV6-3
D: -
size: many
J: TRBJ2-1
DNA: TGTGCCAGCAGTTACTTCTACCGGGAGTACAATGAGCAGTTCTTC
CDR3: CASSYFYREYNEQFF

V: TRBV29-1
D: -
size: -
J: TRBJ1-5
DNA: TGCAGCGTCGCGAATGGAGACCGGGACGCGAGGGATCAGCCCCAGCATTTT
CDR3: CSVANGDRDARDQPQHF

V: TRBV7-6
D: -
size: many
J: TRBJ2-5
DNA: TGTGCCAGCAGCAACCGACAGGCCAACCTAGAGACCCAGTACTTC
CDR3: CASSNRQANLETQYF

V: TRBV6-5
D: -
size: many
J: TRBJ1-1
DNA: TGCGCCAGCAGCTATCGGGGGTTGAACACTGAAGCTTTCTTT
CDR3: CASSYRGLNTEAFF

V: TRBV12-3/TRBV12-4
D: TRBD1
size: many
J: TRBJ2-7
DNA: TGTGCCAGCAGTCGGGGACAGGGGGCTTCCTACGAGCAGTACTTC
CDR3: CASSRGQGASYEQYF

V: TRBV25-1
D: -
size: many
J: TRBJ2-5
DNA: TGTGCCAGCAGTGATTATTTCCAAGAGACCCAGTACTTC
CDR3: CASSDYFQETQYF

V: TRBV24-1
D: -
size: -
J: TRBJ1-6
DNA: TGTGCCACCAGTGATTCACCCCAGGTGATCTATAATTCACCCCTCCACTTT
CDR3: CATSDSPQVIYNSPLHF

V: TRBV11-1
D: TRBD1
size: many
J: TRBJ2-5
DNA: TGTGCCAGCAGCAGAGGGGGCCGGCAAATAGTGGAGACCCAGTACTTC
CDR3: CASSRGGRQIVETQYF

V: TRBV4-2
D: TRBD2
size: few
J: TRBJ2-2
DNA: TGTGCCAGCAGCTCACTACGGGGTAGCGGGAGGGGCGGGGAGCTGTTTTTT
CDR3: CASSSLRGSGRGGELFF

V: TRBV2
D: -
size: many
J: TRBJ1-1
DNA: TGTGCCAGCAGTGAAGCTGGGCGCGGCACTGAAGCTTTCTTT
CDR3: CASSEAGRGTEAFF

V: TRBV19
D: -
size: few
J: TRBJ2-2
DNA: TGTGCCAGTAGTATAGGACAGACCACCGGGGAGCTGTTTTTT
CDR3: CASSIGQTTGELFF

V: TRBV7-3
D: -
size: -
J: TRBJ2-3
DNA: TGTGCCAGCAGCTTAGCTGGAGGTGGGAATACGCAGTATTTT
CDR3: CASSLAGGGNTQYF

V: TRBV5-1
D: TRBD1
size: few
J: TRBJ2-7
DNA: TGCGCCAGCAGCCGAGACAGGGTCACCTACGAGCAGTACTTC
CDR3: CASSRDRVTYEQYF

V: TRBV7-2
D: TRBD2
size: many
J: TRBJ2-5
DNA: TGTGCCAGCAGCCTAGGGGTAGCGGGAGGGAGAAAGACCCAGTACTTC
CDR3: CASSLGVAGGRKTQYF

V: TRBV14
D: -
size: -
J: TRBJ2-1
DNA: TGTGCCAGCAGCCAAGCTAAGTACAATGAGCAGTTCTTC
CDR3: CASSQAKYNEQFF

V: TRBV6-5
D: -
size: -
J: TRBJ2-7
DNA: TGTACCAGCAGCCCGGGACTGTACGAGCAGTACTTC
CDR3: CTSSPGLYEQYF

V: TRBV24-1
D: TRBD1
size: many
J: TRBJ1-5
DNA: TGTGCCACCAGTGCTCAGGGGGCGGCTCAGCCCCAGCATTTT
CDR3: CATSAQGAAQPQHF

V: TRBV12-3/TRBV12-4
D: -
size: many
J: TRBJ2-1
DNA: TGTGCCAGCAGTTTATACAGTTTGCGCGGCGGAGAGCCTTCCTACAATGAGCAGTTCTTC
CDR3: CASSLYSLRGGEPSYNEQFF